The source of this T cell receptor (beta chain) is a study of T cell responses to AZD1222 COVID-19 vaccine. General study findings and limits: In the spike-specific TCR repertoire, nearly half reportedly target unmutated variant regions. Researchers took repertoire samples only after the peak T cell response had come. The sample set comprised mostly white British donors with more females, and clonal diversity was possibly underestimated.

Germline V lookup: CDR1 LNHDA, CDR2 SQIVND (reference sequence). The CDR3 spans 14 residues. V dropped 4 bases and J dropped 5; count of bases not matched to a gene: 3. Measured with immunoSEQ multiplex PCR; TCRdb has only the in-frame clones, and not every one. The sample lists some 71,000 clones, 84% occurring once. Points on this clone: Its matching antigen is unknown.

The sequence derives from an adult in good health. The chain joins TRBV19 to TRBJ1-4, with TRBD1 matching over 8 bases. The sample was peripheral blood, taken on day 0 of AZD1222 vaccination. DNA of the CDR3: TGTGCCAGTAGTAGGACAGGGATAAATGAAAAACTGTTTTTT. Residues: CASSRTGINEKLFF. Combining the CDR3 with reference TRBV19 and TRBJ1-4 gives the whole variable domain DGGITQSPKYLFRKEGQNVTLSCEQNLNHDAMYWYRQDPGQGLRLIYYSQIVNDFQKGDIAEGYSVSREKKESFPLTVTSAQKNPTAFYLCASSRTGINEKLFFGSGTQLSVL.